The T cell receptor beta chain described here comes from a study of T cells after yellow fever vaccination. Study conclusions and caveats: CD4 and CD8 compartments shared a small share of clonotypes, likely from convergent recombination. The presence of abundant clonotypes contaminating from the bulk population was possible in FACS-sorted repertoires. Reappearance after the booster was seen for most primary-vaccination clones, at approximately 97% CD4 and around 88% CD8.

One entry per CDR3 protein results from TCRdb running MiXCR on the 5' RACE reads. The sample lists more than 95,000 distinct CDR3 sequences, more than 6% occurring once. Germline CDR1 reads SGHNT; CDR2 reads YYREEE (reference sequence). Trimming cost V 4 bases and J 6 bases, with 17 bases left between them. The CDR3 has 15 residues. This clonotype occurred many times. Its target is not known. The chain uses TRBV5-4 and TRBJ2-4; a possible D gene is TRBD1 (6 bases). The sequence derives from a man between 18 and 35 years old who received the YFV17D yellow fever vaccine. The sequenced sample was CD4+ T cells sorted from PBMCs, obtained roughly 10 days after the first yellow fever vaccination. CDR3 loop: CASSEGHPSGNIQYF. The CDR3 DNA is TGTGCCAGCAGCGAGGGACATCCCTCGGGAAACATTCAGTACTTC.